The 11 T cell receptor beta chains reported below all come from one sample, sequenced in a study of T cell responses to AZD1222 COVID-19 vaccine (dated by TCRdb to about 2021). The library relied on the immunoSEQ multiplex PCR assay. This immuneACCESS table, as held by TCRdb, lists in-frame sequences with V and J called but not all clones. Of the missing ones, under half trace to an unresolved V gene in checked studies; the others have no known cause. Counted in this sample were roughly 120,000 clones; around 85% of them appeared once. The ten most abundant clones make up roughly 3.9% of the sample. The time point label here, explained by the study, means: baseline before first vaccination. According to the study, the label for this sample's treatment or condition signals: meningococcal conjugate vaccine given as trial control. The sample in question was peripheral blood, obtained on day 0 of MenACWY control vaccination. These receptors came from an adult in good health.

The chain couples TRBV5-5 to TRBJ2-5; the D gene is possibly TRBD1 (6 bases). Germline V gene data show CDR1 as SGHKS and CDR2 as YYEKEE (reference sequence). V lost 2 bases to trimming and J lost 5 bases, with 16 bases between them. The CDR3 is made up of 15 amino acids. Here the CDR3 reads CASSLLQGLWETQYF. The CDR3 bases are TGTGCCAGCAGCTTATTACAGGGTCTTTGGGAGACCCAGTACTTC. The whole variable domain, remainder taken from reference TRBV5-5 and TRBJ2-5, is DAGVTQSPTHLIKTRGQQVTLRCSPISGHKSVSWYQQVLGQGPQFIFQYYEKEERGRGNFPDRFSARQFPNYSSELNVNALLLGDSALYLCASSLLQGLWETQYFGPGTRLLVL.

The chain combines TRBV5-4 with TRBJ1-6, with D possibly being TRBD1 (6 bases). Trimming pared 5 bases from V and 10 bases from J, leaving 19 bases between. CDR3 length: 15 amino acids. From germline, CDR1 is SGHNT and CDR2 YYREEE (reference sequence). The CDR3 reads CASSTLTGGGSPLHF. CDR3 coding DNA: TGTGCCAGCAGTACCCTGACAGGAGGGGGATCACCCCTCCACTTT.

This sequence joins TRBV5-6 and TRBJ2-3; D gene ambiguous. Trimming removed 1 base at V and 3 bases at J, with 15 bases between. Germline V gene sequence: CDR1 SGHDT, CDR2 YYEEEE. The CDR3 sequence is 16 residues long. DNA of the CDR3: TGTGCCAGCAGCTTGTCGCAGTTTATGTTTACAGATACGCAGTATTTT. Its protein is CASSLSQFMFTDTQYF.

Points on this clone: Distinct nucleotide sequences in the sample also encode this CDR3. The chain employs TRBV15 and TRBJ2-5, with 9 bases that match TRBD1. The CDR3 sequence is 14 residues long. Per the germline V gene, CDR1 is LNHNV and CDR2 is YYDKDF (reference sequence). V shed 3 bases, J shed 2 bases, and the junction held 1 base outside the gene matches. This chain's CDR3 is CATSRDRGQETQYF. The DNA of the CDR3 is TGTGCCACCAGCAGGGACAGGGGACAAGAGACCCAGTACTTC.

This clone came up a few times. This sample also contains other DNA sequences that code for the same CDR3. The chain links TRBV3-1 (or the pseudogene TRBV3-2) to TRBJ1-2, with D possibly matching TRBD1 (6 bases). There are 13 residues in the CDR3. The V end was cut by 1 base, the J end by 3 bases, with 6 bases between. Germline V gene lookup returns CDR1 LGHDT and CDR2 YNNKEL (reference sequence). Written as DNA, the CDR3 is TGTGCCAGCAGCCAAGGGACAGACTATGGCTACACCTTC. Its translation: CASSQGTDYGYTF.

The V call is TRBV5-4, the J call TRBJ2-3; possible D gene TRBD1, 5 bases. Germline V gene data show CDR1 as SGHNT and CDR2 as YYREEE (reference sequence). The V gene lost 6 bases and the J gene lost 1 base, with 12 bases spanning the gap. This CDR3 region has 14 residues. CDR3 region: CASTYRSRTDTQYF. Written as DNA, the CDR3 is TGTGCCAGCACCTACAGGTCCCGCACAGATACGCAGTATTTT.

This CDR3 is CATSDPAQGNEQFF. For the CDR3, the DNA is TGTGCCACCAGTGACCCCGCACAGGGGAATGAGCAGTTCTTC. V usage is TRBV24-1 and J usage is TRBJ2-1; 7 bases are a match to TRBD1. Germline assignment: CDR1 KGHDR and CDR2 SFDVKD. The CDR3 totals 14 residues. Trimming took 4 bases from V and 7 from J; bases not matched to a gene: 6.

The CDR3 DNA is TGTGCCATCAGTACCTCAGATACGCAGTATTTT. Translating it yields CAISTSDTQYF. The chain carries TRBV10-3 and TRBJ2-3, with unresolved D. Germline CDR1 reads ENHRY; CDR2 reads SYGVKD. The CDR3 has 11 amino acids. The ends were cut back, 5 bases at V and 4 bases at J, with 4 bases in the middle.

The CDR3 region is CASRRTGGDSPLHF. CDR3 DNA: TGCGCCAGCCGAAGGACAGGGGGCGATTCACCCCTCCACTTT. The V and J genes are TRBV10-1 and TRBJ1-6; 11 bases are a match to TRBD1. Germline CDR1 is WNHNN and CDR2 is SYGVQD (reference sequence). This CDR3 is 14 amino acids long. The V segment lost 8 bases and the J segment 8 bases; nucleotides outside the gene matches: 5.

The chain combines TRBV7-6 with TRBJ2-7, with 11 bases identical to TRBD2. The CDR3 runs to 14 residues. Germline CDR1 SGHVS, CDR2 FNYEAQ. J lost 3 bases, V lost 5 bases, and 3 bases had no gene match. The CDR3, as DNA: TGTGCCAGCAGCCCTAGCGGGGGGTACTACGAGCAGTACTTC. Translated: CASSPSGGYYEQYF.

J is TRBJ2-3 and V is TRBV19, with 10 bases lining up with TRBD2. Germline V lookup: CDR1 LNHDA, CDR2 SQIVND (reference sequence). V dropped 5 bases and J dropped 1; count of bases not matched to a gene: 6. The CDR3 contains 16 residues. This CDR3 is CASSPAGTSGTDTQYF. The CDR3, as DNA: TGTGCCAGTAGTCCGGCCGGGACTAGCGGCACAGATACGCAGTATTTT.